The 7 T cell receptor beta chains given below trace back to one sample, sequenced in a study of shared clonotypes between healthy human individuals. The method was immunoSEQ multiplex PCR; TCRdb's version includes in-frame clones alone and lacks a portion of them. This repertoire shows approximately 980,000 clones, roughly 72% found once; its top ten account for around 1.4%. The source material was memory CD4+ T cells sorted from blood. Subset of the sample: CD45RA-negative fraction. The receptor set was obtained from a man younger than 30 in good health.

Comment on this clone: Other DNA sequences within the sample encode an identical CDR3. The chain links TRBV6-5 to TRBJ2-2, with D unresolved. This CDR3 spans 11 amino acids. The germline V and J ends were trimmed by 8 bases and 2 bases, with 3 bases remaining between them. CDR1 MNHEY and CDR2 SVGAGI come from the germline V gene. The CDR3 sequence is CASRNTGELFF. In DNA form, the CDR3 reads TGTGCCAGCCGTAACACCGGGGAGCTGTTTTTT.

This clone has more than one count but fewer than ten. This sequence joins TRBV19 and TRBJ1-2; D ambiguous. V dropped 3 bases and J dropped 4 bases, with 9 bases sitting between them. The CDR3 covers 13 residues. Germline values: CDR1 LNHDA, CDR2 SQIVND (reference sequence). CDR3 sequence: CASSILGPYGYTF. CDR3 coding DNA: TGTGCCAGTAGTATTCTGGGCCCCTATGGCTACACCTTC.

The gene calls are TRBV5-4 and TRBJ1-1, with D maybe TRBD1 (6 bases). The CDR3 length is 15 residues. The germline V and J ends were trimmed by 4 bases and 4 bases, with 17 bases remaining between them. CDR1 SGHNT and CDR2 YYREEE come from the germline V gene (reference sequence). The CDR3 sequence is CASSTSGTIITEAFF. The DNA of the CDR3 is TGTGCCAGCAGCACCTCAGGGACAATTATCACTGAAGCTTTCTTT.

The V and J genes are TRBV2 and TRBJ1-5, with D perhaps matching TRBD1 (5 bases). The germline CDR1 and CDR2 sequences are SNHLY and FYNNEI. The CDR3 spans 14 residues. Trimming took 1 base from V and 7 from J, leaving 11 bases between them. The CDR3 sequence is CASSEGGGLQPQHF. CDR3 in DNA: TGTGCCAGCAGTGAAGGGGGCGGGTTGCAGCCCCAGCATTTT.

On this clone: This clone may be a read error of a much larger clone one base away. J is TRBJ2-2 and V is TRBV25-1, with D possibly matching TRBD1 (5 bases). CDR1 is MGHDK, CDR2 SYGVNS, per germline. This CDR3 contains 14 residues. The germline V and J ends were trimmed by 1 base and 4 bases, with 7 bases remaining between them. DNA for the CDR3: TGTGCCAGCAGTGAATCAGGGTCCACCGGGGAGCTGTTTTTT. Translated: CASSESGSTGELFF.

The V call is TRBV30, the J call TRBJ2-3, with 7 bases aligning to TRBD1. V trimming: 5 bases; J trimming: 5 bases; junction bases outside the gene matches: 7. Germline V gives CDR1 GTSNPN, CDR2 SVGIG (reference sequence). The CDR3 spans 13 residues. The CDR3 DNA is TGTGCCTGGGGGAAGGGGGCCGGAGATACGCAGTATTTT. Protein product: CAWGKGAGDTQYF.

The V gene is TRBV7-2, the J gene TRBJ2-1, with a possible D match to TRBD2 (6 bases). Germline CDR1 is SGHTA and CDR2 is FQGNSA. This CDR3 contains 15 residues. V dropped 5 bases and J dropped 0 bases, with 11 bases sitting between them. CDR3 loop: CASSLSGFSYNEQFF. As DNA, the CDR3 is TGTGCCAGCAGCCTTAGCGGATTCTCCTACAATGAGCAGTTCTTC.